This T cell receptor beta chain was sequenced for a study of chemoradiotherapy in HPV16-positive cancers. Regarding the study as a whole: For HPV16-positive patients, expanding HPV-responsive T cells associated with longer recurrence-free survival.

About this clone: As yet, its antigen is unknown.

TCRdb's copy holds only in-frame clones and misses some; the assay was immunoSEQ multiplex PCR. The table has 9,500 to 15,000 clones, approximately 86% seen once; the top ten hold roughly 5.7%. Trimming took 10 bases from V and 1 from J; bases not matched to a gene: 2. This CDR3 is 13 amino acids long. The V gene's germline CDR1 is SGHTA and CDR2 FQGNSA. This receptor was obtained from a human donor with HPV-associated anogenital cancer. The specimen comprised blood, sampled from a patient who underwent chemoradiotherapy. The gene calls are TRBV7-2 and TRBJ2-1; 9 positions agree with TRBD1. The CDR3 spells CATGQGSYNEQFF. Here the CDR3 DNA reads TGTGCCACCGGACAGGGGTCCTACAATGAGCAGTTCTTC.